Sequencing of this TCR beta chain was carried out in a study of OX40 agonist ivuxolimab in advanced cancers. Study summary: Patients were treated with ivuxolimab, an agonistic anti-OX40 (CD134) antibody. Study-wide points: What antigens the expanded peripheral T cells recognized was never established.

The length of the CDR3 is 14 residues. Germline V gene lookup returns CDR1 SGHRS and CDR2 YFSETQ. Trimming at V came to 4 bases and at J to 7 bases, leaving 8 bases not matched to a gene. Worth noting for this clone: Its antigen is still unknown.

Using immunoSEQ multiplex PCR, the repertoire was profiled, and TCRdb retains in-frame clones only, with some absent. The table records tens of thousands of clones, roughly 91% of them present only once. The receptor comes from an adult with an advanced solid tumor such as melanoma, head and neck, liver or kidney cancer. The material sequenced was CD4+ or CD8+ T cells sorted from blood, taken in a trial of the OX40 agonist ivuxolimab. The V gene is TRBV5-1, the J gene TRBJ2-7, with 10 bases lining up with TRBD1. CDR3 DNA: TGCGCCAGCAGCGGGGGGACAGGGGTTGGTGAGCAGTACTTC. Amino acid sequence: CASSGGTGVGEQYF.